The T cell receptor beta chain described here comes from a study of blood T cell repertoires in COVID-19. For the study at large: Both acute and convalescent COVID-19 samples were obtained from the United States, Italy and Spain. PBMCs, B-cell-depleted T cells, or T cells provided the cDNA or gDNA that made up the material.

Produced via immunoSEQ multiplex PCR; TCRdb's table is partial and in-frame only. The sample yields about 140,000 clones, about 78% seen once. The germline V and J ends were trimmed by 2 bases and 7 bases, with 8 bases remaining between them. Looked up from germline, CDR1 is LNHDA and CDR2 is SQIVND (reference sequence). The CDR3 extends over 13 amino acids. The chain recombines TRBV19 with TRBJ1-4; D not certain. This clonotype was obtained from a man between 60 and 75 years old who had recovered from COVID-19. Sequenced: peripheral blood. The CDR3 region is CASSISYSEKLFF. The CDR3 nucleotides are TGTGCCAGTAGTATATCTTACAGTGAAAAACTGTTTTTT.